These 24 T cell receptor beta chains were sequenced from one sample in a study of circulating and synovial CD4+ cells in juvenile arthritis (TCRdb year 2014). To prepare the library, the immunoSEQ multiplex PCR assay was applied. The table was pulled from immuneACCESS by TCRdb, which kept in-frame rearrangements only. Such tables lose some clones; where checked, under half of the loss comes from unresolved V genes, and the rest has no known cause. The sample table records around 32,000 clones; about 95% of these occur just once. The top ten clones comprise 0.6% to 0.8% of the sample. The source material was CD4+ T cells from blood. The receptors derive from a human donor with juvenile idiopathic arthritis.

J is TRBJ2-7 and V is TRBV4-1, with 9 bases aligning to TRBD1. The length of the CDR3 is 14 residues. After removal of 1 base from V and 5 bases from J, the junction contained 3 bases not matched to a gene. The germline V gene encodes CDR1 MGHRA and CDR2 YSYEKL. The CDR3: CASSQGDRANEQYF. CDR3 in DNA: TGCGCCAGCAGCCAAGGGGACAGGGCTAACGAGCAGTACTTC.

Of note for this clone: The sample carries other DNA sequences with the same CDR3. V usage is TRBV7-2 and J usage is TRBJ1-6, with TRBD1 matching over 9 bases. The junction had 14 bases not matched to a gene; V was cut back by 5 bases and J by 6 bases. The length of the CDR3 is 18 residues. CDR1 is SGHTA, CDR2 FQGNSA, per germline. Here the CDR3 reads CASSPQYRGQGSNSPLHF. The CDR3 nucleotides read TGTGCCAGCAGCCCCCAATACCGAGGACAGGGGAGTAATTCACCCCTCCACTTT.

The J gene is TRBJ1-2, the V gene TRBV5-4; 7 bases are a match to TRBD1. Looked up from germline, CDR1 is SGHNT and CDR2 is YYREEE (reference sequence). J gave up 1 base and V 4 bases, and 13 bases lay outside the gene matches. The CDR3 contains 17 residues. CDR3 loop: CASSIGGGATGNYGYTF. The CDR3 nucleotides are TGTGCCAGCAGCATTGGAGGGGGCGCAACGGGTAACTATGGCTACACCTTC.

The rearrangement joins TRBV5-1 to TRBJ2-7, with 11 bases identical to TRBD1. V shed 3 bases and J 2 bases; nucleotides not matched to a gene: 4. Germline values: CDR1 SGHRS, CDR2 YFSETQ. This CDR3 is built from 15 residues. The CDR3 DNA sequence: TGCGCCAGCAGCTCGGGACAGGGGGGCGCCTACGAGCAGTACTTC. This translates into CASSSGQGGAYEQYF. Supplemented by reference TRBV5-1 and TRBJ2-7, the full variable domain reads KAGVTQTPRYLIKTRGQQVTLSCSPISGHRSVSWYQQTPGQGLQFLFEYFSETQRNKGNFPGRFSGRQFSNSRSEMNVSTLELGDSALYLCASSSGQGGAYEQYFGPGTRLTVT.

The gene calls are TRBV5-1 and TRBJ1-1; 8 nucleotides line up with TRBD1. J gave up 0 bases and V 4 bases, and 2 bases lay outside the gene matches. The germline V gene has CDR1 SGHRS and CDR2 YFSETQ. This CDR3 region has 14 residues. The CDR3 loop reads CASSLDRVNTEAFF. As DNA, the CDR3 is TGCGCCAGCAGCCTGGACAGGGTGAACACTGAAGCTTTCTTT.

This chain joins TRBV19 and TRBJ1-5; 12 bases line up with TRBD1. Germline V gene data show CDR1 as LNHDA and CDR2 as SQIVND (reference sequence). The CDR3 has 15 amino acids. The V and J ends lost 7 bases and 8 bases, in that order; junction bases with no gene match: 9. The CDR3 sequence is CASKKGQGAGEPQHF. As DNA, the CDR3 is TGTGCCAGTAAAAAGGGACAGGGGGCAGGGGAGCCCCAGCATTTT.

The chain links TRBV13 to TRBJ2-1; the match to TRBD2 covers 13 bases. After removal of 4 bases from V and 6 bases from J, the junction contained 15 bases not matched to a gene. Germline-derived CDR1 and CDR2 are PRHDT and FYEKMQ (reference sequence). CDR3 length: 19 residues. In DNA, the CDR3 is TGTGCCAGCAGCTCGCAACCCGGGACTAGCGGGGTAAAACCCAATGAGCAGTTCTTC. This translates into CASSSQPGTSGVKPNEQFF.

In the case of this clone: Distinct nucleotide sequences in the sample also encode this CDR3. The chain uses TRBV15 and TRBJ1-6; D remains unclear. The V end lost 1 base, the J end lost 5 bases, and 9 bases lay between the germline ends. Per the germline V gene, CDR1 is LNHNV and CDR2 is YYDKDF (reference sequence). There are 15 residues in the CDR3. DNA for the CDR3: TGTGCCACCAGCAGAGGTCGGGATAATAATTCACCCCTCCACTTT. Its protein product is CATSRGRDNNSPLHF.

The CDR3 DNA reads TGTGCCAGCAGCTTAGCGACGACAGGCCGTAGTCAGCCCCAGCATTTT. This encodes CASSLATTGRSQPQHF. This chain links TRBV7-8 with TRBJ1-5, with a possible D match to TRBD1 (6 bases). The CDR3 consists of 16 residues. The germline V and J ends were trimmed by 0 bases and 6 bases, with 15 bases remaining between them. The germline V gene encodes CDR1 SGHVS and CDR2 FQNEAQ.

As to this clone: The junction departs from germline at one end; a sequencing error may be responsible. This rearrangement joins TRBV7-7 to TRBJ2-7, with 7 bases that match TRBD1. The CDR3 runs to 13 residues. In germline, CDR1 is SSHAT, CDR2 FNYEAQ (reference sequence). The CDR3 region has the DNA TGTGCCAACAGCTTAAACCGACAGGGCGAGCAGTACTTC. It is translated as CANSLNRQGEQYF.

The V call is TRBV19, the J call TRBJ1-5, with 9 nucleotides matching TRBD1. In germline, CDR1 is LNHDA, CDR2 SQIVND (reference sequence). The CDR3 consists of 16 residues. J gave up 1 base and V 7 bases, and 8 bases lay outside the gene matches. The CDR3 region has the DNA TGTGCCAGTACCACCGGACAGGGGAGAAGCAATCAGCCCCAGCATTTT. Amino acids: CASTTGQGRSNQPQHF. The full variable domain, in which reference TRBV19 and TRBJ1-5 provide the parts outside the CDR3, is DGGITQSPKYLFRKEGQNVTLSCEQNLNHDAMYWYRQDPGQGLRLIYYSQIVNDFQKGDIAEGYSVSREKKESFPLTVTSAQKNPTAFYLCASTTGQGRSNQPQHFGDGTRLSIL.

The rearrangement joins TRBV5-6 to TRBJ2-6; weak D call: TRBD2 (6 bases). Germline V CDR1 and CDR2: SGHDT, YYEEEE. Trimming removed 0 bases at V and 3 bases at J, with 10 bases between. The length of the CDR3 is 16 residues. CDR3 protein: CASSLAAGLGANVLTF. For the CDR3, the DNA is TGTGCCAGCAGCTTGGCGGCGGGGCTTGGGGCCAACGTCCTGACTTTC.

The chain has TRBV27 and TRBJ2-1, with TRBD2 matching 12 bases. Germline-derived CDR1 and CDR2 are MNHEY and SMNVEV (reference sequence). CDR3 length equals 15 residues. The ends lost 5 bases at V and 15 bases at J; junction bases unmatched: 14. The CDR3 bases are TGTGCCAGCAGTCCCGCAGGACTAGCGGGAAAGGAGGGGTTCTTC. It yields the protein CASSPAGLAGKEGFF.

This chain's CDR3 is CASSSGLNNSPLHF. CDR3 DNA: TGTGCCAGCAGCTCGGGACTTAATAATTCACCCCTCCACTTT. This chain connects TRBV7-3 to TRBJ1-6, with a tentative D call TRBD1 (5 bases). Per the germline V gene, CDR1 is SGHTA and CDR2 is FQGTGA. The CDR3 contains 14 residues. V lost 4 bases, J lost 5 bases, and 9 bases lay in between.

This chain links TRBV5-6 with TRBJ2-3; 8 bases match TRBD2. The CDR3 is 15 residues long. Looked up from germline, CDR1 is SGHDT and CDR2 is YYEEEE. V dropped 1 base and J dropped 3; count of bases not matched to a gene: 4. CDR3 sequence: CASSLQLAGTDTQYF. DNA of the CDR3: TGTGCCAGCAGCTTGCAGTTAGCGGGGACAGATACGCAGTATTTT.

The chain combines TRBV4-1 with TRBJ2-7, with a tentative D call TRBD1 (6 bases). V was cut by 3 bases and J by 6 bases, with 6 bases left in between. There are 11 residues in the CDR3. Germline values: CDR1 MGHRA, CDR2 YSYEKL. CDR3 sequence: CASSHRGEQYF. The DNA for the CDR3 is TGCGCCAGCAGCCACAGGGGCGAGCAGTACTTC.

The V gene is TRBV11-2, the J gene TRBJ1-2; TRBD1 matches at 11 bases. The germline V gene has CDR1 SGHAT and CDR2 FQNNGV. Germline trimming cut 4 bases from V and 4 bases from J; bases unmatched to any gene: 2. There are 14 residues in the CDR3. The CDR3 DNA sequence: TGTGCCAGCAGCTCGGACAGGGGGCCCTATGGCTACACCTTC. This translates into CASSSDRGPYGYTF. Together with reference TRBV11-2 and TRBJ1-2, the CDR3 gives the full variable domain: EAGVAQSPRYKIIEKRQSVAFWCNPISGHATLYWYQQILGQGPKLLIQFQNNGVVDDSQLPKDRFSAERLKGVDSTLKIQPAKLEDSAVYLCASSSDRGPYGYTFGSGTRLTVV.

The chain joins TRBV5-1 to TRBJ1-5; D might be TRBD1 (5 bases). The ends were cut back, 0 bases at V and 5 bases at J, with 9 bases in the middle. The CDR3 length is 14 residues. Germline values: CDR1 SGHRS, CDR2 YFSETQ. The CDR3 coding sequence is TGCGCCAGCAGCTTGGGGGGCAGCTATCAGCCCCAGCATTTT. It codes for CASSLGGSYQPQHF.

The CDR3 nucleotides read TGTGCCAGCAGCTTAACAGGTAATGGCTACAATGAGCAGTTCTTC. Translating it yields CASSLTGNGYNEQFF. The chain links TRBV11-3 to TRBJ2-1; tentative D call: TRBD1 (5 bases). Trimming stripped 2 bases from V and 3 bases from J, with 11 bases between. The CDR3 spans 15 residues. The germline V gene encodes CDR1 SGHNT and CDR2 YENEEA.

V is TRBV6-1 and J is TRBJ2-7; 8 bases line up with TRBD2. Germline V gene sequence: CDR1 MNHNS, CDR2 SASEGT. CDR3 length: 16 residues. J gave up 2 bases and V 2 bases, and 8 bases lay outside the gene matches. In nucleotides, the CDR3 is TGTGCCAGCAGTGAATGGTCTAGCGGGTTAACCTACGAGCAGTACTTC. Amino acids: CASSEWSSGLTYEQYF.

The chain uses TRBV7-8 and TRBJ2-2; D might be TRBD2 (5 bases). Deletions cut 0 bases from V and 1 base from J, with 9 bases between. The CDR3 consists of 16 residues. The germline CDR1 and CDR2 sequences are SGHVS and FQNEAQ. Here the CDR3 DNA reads TGTGCCAGCAGCTTAGCGCACGGGATGAACACCGGGGAGCTGTTTTTT. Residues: CASSLAHGMNTGELFF. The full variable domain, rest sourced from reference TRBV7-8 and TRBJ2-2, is GAGVSQSPRYKVAKRGQDVALRCDPISGHVSLFWYQQALGQGPEFLTYFQNEAQLDKSGLPSDRFFAERPEGSVSTLKIQRTQQEDSAVYLCASSLAHGMNTGELFFGEGSRLTVL.

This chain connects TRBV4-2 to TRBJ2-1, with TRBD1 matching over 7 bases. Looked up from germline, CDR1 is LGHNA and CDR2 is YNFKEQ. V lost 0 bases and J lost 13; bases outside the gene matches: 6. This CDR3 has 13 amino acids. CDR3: CASSQDVQGIQFF. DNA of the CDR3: TGTGCCAGCAGCCAAGATGTACAGGGGATCCAGTTCTTC.

The CDR3 DNA is TGTGCCAGCAGCTCCCGGGGGGCCTACGAGCAGTACTTC. Protein sequence: CASSSRGAYEQYF. V gene TRBV7-3 combines with J gene TRBJ2-7; 7 bases map to TRBD2. V shed 4 bases and J 2 bases; nucleotides not matched to a gene: 2. CDR3 length equals 13 residues. Germline CDR1 reads SGHTA; CDR2 reads FQGTGA.

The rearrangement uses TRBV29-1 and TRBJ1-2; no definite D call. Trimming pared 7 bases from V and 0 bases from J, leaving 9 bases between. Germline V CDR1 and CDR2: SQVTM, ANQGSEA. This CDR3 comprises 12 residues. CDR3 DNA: TGCAGCGCCCAGGCCTCTAACTATGGCTACACCTTC. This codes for CSAQASNYGYTF. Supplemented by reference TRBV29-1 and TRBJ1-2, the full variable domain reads SAVISQKPSRDICQRGTSLTIQCQVDSQVTMMFWYRQQPGQSLTLIATANQGSEATYESGFVIDKFPISRPNLTFSTLTVSNMSPEDSSIYLCSAQASNYGYTFGSGTRLTVV.